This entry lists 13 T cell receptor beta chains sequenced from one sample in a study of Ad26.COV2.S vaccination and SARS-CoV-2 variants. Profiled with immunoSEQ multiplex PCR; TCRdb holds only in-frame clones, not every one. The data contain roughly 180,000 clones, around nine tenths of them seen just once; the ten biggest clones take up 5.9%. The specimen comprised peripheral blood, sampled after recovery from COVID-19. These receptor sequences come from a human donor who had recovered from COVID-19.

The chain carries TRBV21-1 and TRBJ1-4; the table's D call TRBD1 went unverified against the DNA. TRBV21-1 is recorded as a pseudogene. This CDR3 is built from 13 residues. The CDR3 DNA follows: TGTGCCAGCCCCAACAGGGGAAGTGAAAAACTGTTTTTT. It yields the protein CASPNRGSEKLFF.

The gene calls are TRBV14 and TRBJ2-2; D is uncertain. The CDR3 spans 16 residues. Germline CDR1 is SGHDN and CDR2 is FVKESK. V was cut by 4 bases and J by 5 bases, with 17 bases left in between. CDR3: CASSPRSVPVTGELFF. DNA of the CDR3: TGTGCCAGCAGCCCGCGGTCGGTCCCGGTAACCGGGGAGCTGTTTTTT. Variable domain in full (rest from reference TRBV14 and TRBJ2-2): EAGVTQFPSHSVIEKGQTVTLRCDPISGHDNLYWYRRVMGKEIKFLLHFVKESKQDESGMPNNRFLAERTGGTYSTLKVQPAELEDSGVYFCASSPRSVPVTGELFFGEGSRLTVL.

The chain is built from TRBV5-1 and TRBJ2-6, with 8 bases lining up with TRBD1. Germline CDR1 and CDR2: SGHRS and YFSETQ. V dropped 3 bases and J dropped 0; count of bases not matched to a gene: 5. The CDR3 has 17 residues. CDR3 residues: CASSSGGSSSGANVLTF. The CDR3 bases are TGCGCCAGCAGCTCAGGGGGCTCAAGCTCTGGGGCCAACGTCCTGACTTTC.

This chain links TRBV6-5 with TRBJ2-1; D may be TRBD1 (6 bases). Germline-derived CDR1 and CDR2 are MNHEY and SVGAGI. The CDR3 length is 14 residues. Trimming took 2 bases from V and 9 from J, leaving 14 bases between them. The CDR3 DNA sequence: TGTGCCAGCAGTTACCTGGACTCACAGGGTGAGCAGTTCTTC. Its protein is CASSYLDSQGEQFF.

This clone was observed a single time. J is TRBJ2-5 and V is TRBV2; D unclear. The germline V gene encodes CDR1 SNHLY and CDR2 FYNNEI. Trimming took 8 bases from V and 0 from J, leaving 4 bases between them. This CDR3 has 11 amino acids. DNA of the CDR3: TGTGCCAGCGGGTACCAAGAGACCCAGTACTTC. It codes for CASGYQETQYF.

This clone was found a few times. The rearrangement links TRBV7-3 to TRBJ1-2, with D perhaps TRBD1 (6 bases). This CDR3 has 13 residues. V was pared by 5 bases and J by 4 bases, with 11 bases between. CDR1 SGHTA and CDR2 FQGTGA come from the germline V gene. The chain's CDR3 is CASSPDRGYGYTF. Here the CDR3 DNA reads TGTGCCAGCAGCCCGGACAGAGGCTATGGCTACACCTTC.

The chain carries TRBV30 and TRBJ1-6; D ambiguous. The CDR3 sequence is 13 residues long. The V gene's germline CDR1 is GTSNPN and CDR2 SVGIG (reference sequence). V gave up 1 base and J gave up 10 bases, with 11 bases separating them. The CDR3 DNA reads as TGTGCCTGGAGTGCAGAGTCCGGATCACCCCTCCACTTT. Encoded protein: CAWSAESGSPLHF.

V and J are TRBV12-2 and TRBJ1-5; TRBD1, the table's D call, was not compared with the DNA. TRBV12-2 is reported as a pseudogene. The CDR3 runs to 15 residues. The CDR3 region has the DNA TGTGCAAGTCGCCCGACAGGGCCCTCCAATCAGCCCCAGCATTTT. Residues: CASRPTGPSNQPQHF.

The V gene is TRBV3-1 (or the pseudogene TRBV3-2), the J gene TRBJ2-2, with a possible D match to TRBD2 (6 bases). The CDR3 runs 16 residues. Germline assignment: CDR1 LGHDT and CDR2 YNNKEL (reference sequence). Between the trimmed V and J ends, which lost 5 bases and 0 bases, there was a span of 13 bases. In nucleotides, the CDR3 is TGTGCCAGCAGCAGGGAGCGGGCTACGAACACCGGGGAGCTGTTTTTT. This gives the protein CASSRERATNTGELFF.

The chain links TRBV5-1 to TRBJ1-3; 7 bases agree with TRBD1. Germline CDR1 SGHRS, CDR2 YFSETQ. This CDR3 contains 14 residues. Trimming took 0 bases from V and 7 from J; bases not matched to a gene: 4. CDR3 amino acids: CASSLGQGVNTIYF. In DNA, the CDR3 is TGCGCCAGCAGCTTGGGACAGGGAGTGAACACCATATATTTT.

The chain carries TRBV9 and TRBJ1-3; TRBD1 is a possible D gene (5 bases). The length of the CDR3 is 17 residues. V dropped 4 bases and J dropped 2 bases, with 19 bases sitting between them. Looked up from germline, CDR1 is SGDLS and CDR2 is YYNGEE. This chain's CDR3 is CASSLHPGPLPGNTIYF. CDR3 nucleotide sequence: TGTGCCAGCAGCTTACATCCGGGACCACTCCCTGGAAACACCATATATTTT.

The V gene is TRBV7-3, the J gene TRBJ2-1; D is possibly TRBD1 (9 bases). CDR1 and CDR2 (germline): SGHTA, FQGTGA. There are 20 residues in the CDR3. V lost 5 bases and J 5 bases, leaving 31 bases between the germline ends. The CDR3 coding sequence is TGTGCCAGCAGCCCCTCAGGGACAGGGCTCGTAGCGGGATCAGACAATGAGCAGTTCTTC. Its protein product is CASSPSGTGLVAGSDNEQFF.

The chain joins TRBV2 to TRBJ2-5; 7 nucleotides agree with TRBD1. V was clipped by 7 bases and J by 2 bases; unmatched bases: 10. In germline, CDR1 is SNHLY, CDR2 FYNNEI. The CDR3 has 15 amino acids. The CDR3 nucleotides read TGTGCCAGCATTAAACAGGGGATGCCTCAAGAGACCCAGTACTTC. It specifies CASIKQGMPQETQYF.